Listed below are T cell receptor beta chains from one sample, sequenced in a study of T-cell reconstitution after alpha-beta-depleted transplantation in children. TCRdb ran MiXCR on the PCR reads and lists one entry per CDR3 protein. Here the sample spans 200,000 to 250,000 distinct CDR3 sequences, around 7.7% being singletons. The specimen comprised PBMCs, mostly from graft donor cells, sampled 360 days after TCRalphabeta/CD19-depleted stem cell transplant. The receptor set was obtained from a male patient between 2 and 15 years old who had a stem cell transplant for acute myeloid leukemia, so the T cells may come from the graft donor. Both conserved end residues are part of each CDR3. D genes are given only for firm matches. Some rows mark clone size as missing; the rest say once, few, many or name a class of expanded clone.

j_gene | abundance | d_gene | v_gene | CDR3aa | CDR3nt
TRBJ1-1 | . | . | TRBV15 | CATSRPQRLGKGSPNEAFF | TGTGCCACCAGCAGACCCCAGAGACTCGGGAAGGGGTCCCCAAATGAAGCTTTCTTT
TRBJ2-3 | few | TRBD1 | TRBV2 | CASSPGTGADTQYF | TGTGCCAGCAGTCCCGGGACAGGGGCAGATACGCAGTATTTT
TRBJ2-5 | . | . | TRBV5-1 | CASRATRDIITETQYF | TGCGCCAGCAGGGCAACCCGGGATATAATAACCGAGACCCAGTACTTC
TRBJ1-6 | few | TRBD1 | TRBV20-1 | CSARDQGGRSNSPLHF | TGCAGTGCTAGAGATCAGGGGGGTCGAAGCAATTCACCCCTCCACTTT
TRBJ2-5 | few | TRBD2 | TRBV20-1 | CSARSSGGNQETQYF | TGCAGTGCTAGATCTAGCGGGGGGAACCAAGAGACCCAGTACTTC
TRBJ1-4 | many | . | TRBV6-1 | CASSEALRHSTNEKLFF | TGTGCCAGCAGTGAAGCGCTTCGACATTCAACTAATGAAAAACTGTTTTTT
TRBJ2-3 | many | TRBD2 | TRBV29-1 | CSVEAGGGSTDTQYF | TGCAGCGTTGAAGCGGGGGGAGGAAGCACAGATACGCAGTATTTT
TRBJ1-2 | . | . | TRBV10-3 | CAISETPLTAAYGYTF | TGTGCCATCAGTGAGACCCCCCTCACAGCGGCCTATGGCTACACCTTC
TRBJ2-1 | . | TRBD2 | TRBV24-1 | CVGGGGNEQFF | TGTGTCGGGGGGGGTGGCAATGAGCAGTTCTTC
TRBJ2-5 | . | . | TRBV2 | CASSEARTNQETQYF | TGTGCCAGCAGTGAAGCGCGGACGAACCAAGAGACCCAGTACTTC
TRBJ2-1 | many | TRBD1 | TRBV10-3 | CAISVLDRGLSEQFF | TGTGCCATCAGTGTACTGGACAGGGGGCTTAGTGAGCAGTTCTTC
TRBJ2-1 | . | . | TRBV5-6 | CASSSLGRPLNEQFF | TGTGCCAGCAGCTCCTTGGGGAGGCCCCTCAATGAGCAGTTCTTC
TRBJ2-7 | many | . | TRBV20-1 | CSARDGGMGEQYF | TGCAGTGCTAGAGATGGGGGGATGGGGGAGCAGTACTTC
TRBJ1-1 | . | . | TRBV4-1 | CASSRTIRYGGFDTEAFF | TGCGCCAGCAGCCGAACCATACGTTACGGGGGCTTTGACACTGAAGCTTTCTTT
TRBJ2-1 | many | . | TRBV4-1 | CASSPRDSYNEQFF | TGCGCCAGCAGCCCTCGGGACTCCTACAATGAGCAGTTCTTC
TRBJ1-2 | few | TRBD1 | TRBV11-2 | CASSLVGQPPYGYTF | TGTGCCAGCAGCTTAGTGGGACAGCCTCCCTATGGCTACACCTTC
TRBJ2-1 | many | . | TRBV5-1 | CASSLNSEQFF | TGCGCCAGCAGCTTAAACAGTGAGCAGTTCTTC
TRBJ1-1 | . | . | TRBV7-9 | CASSLKQAPITEAFF | TGTGCCAGCAGCTTAAAGCAGGCCCCTATCACTGAAGCTTTCTTT
TRBJ2-1 | many | TRBD2 | TRBV20-1 | CSAFPGLAQGEQFF | TGCAGTGCTTTCCCGGGACTAGCACAGGGTGAGCAGTTCTTC
TRBJ2-4 | few | . | TRBV12-3/TRBV12-4 | CASRSGTSSPKYF | TGTGCCAGCAGATCCGGGACATCGTCCCCCAAGTACTTC
TRBJ2-4 | once | . | TRBV14 | CASSLITGRGNIQYF | TGTGCCAGCAGCCTAATTACAGGGAGAGGAAACATTCAGTACTTC
TRBJ2-4 | few | TRBD2 | TRBV14 | CASSLTSGRSFGKNIQYF | TGTGCCAGCAGCCTGACTAGCGGGAGGTCTTTCGGCAAAAACATTCAGTACTTC
TRBJ1-4 | . | . | TRBV20-1 | CSARAKELFF | TGCAGTGCTAGAGCGAAGGAACTGTTTTTT
TRBJ2-3 | many | TRBD1 | TRBV18 | CASSRGTGTDTQYF | TGTGCCAGCTCACGTGGGACAGGCACAGATACGCAGTATTTT
TRBJ2-2 | . | TRBD2 | TRBV9 | CASSVGTSGTADGELFF | TGTGCCAGCAGCGTAGGGACTAGCGGGACTGCGGACGGGGAGCTGTTTTTT
TRBJ2-7 | many | . | TRBV7-9 | CASSLAVIGYEQYF | TGTGCCAGCAGCTTAGCGGTGATCGGCTACGAGCAGTACTTC
TRBJ1-2 | . | TRBD1 | TRBV15 | CATSSRRDRGPYGYTF | TGTGCCACCAGCAGCCGGAGGGACAGGGGACCCTATGGCTACACCTTC
TRBJ2-3 | few | . | TRBV5-1 | CASSPIFGEGDTQYF | TGCGCCAGCAGCCCGATTTTCGGGGAAGGAGATACGCAGTATTTT
TRBJ2-5 | many | . | TRBV12-3/TRBV12-4 | CASRAQETQYF | TGTGCCAGCAGAGCTCAAGAGACCCAGTACTTC
TRBJ2-1 | many | . | TRBV11-3 | CASSLGGVAYNEQFF | TGTGCCAGCAGCTTAGGGGGGGTTGCCTACAATGAGCAGTTCTTC
TRBJ1-1 | few | . | TRBV2 | CASTPGSTEAFF | TGTGCCAGCACCCCCGGGAGCACTGAAGCTTTCTTT
TRBJ2-1 | few | TRBD2 | TRBV2 | CASSVAGGYNEQFF | TGTGCCAGCAGTGTAGCGGGGGGCTACAATGAGCAGTTCTTC
TRBJ2-1 | . | . | TRBV19 | CASSLRSAGKLNNEQFF | TGTGCCAGTAGTCTTAGGTCCGCTGGCAAGCTAAACAATGAGCAGTTCTTC
TRBJ2-5 | many | . | TRBV30 | CAWSGGGQETQYF | TGTGCCTGGAGTGGTGGCGGCCAAGAGACCCAGTACTTC
TRBJ2-2 | many | TRBD2 | TRBV7-8 | CASSLGLAVTGELFF | TGTGCCAGCAGCTTGGGACTAGCAGTTACCGGGGAGCTGTTTTTT
TRBJ1-1 | many | TRBD1 | TRBV20-1 | CSARLGQGDWTEAFF | TGCAGTGCTAGGTTGGGACAGGGGGACTGGACTGAAGCTTTCTTT
TRBJ2-1 | many | TRBD2 | TRBV12-3/TRBV12-4 | CASRGTSNEQFF | TGTGCCAGCAGGGGGACTAGCAATGAGCAGTTCTTC
TRBJ2-3 | few | . | TRBV5-1 | CASSFEDTQYF | TGCGCCAGCAGCTTTGAAGATACGCAGTATTTT
TRBJ2-4 | few | . | TRBV7-2 | CASTGQSLAKNIQYF | TGTGCCAGCACCGGACAGTCTTTAGCCAAAAACATTCAGTACTTC
TRBJ2-1 | many | . | TRBV27 | CASSLTGRNNEQFF | TGTGCCAGCAGTCTTACCGGGAGAAACAATGAGCAGTTCTTC
TRBJ2-1 | many | TRBD1 | TRBV20-1 | CSATPGQGVDEQFF | TGCAGTGCTACTCCGGGACAGGGGGTCGATGAGCAGTTCTTC
TRBJ2-3 | . | . | TRBV7-2 | CASRLRRSTDTQYF | TGTGCCAGCAGGCTAAGGCGGAGCACAGATACGCAGTATTTT
TRBJ2-3 | few | . | TRBV7-6 | CASSVSEGTDTQYF | TGTGCCAGCAGCGTTAGCGAAGGCACAGATACGCAGTATTTT
TRBJ2-5 | many | . | TRBV9 | CASSGSGGETQYF | TGTGCCAGCAGCGGGTCTGGGGGCGAGACCCAGTACTTC
TRBJ2-1 | . | TRBD2 | TRBV7-3 | CASSLSLAGGLFF | TGTGCCAGCAGCTTAAGCCTAGCGGGGGGATTGTTCTTC
TRBJ1-3 | few | . | TRBV20-1 | CSAWRQGNTIYF | TGCAGTGCTTGGCGTCAGGGAAACACCATATATTTT
TRBJ2-7 | few | . | TRBV10-3 | CAIRESPGRQYEQYF | TGTGCCATCAGAGAATCCCCGGGACGGCAGTACGAGCAGTACTTC
TRBJ2-2 | . | . | TRBV12-3/TRBV12-4 | CASRPDPNTGELFF | TGTGCCAGCCGCCCGGACCCGAACACCGGGGAGCTGTTTTTT
TRBJ2-7 | many | TRBD2 | TRBV12-5 | CASGPALAGTYEQYF | TGTGCTAGTGGCCCAGCACTAGCGGGGACCTACGAGCAGTACTTC
TRBJ2-3 | . | . | TRBV20-1 | CSATPSTDTQYF | TGCAGTGCTACACCCAGCACAGATACGCAGTATTTT
TRBJ2-1 | few | . | TRBV10-3 | CAIRDPGPRTDEQFF | TGTGCCATCAGAGATCCGGGACCGCGAACGGATGAGCAGTTCTTC
TRBJ2-3 | many | . | TRBV20-1 | CSARDGLRDRTDTQYF | TGCAGTGCTAGAGACGGGTTGCGTGACCGCACAGATACGCAGTATTTT
TRBJ2-3 | . | . | TRBV7-2 | CASSNLPGDTQYF | TGTGCCAGCAGCAACTTACCAGGGGATACGCAGTATTTT
TRBJ2-3 | few | . | TRBV12-5 | CASGLVAVGGRPDTQYF | TGTGCTAGTGGTTTGGTAGCGGTGGGAGGAAGGCCAGATACGCAGTATTTT